This is a list of T cell receptor beta chains from one sample in a study of shared clonotypes between healthy human individuals. Assay used: immunoSEQ multiplex PCR; TCRdb lists only in-frame clones, some missing. The profile shows roughly 2.2 million clones, roughly 92% of them singletons. The sequenced sample was naive CD4+ T cells from PBMCs. These receptors all come from a man aged 18 to 35 in good health. Some clones in this sample may be carry-over from other donors' samples. The CDR3 runs from the conserved cysteine through the conserved F or W. For some rows the clone size is stated as once, few or many, or as a class when expanded; others skip it.

. TRBV5-1 CASSLSPGNEQFF
. TRBV11-1 CASSTQKGRHRLYQETQYF
. TRBV6-5 CASSLTSSYEQYF
. TRBV27 CASTPVPLGGSEQFF
. TRBV2 CASSVPGSYEQYF
once TRBV28 CASSSGGPGANVLTF
. TRBV5-4 CASSSPKPESGANVLTF
. TRBV7-3 CASSPYGQLLVREQFF
. TRBV5-6 CASSPGQTFPYGYTF
. TRBV5-1 CASSSLPLGGEETQYF
. TRBV11-2 CASSPIQGDTDTQYF
. TRBV6-6 CASRKTGDTEAFF
. TRBV5-4 CASSHEGTGRSEAFF
. TRBV5-6 CASSLETGLVNNEQFF
. TRBV9 CASSVRPGLAGGLGEETQYF
once TRBV6-1 CASSEIGHTQYF
once TRBV28 CASSVPGQGSFYGYTF
. TRBV18 CASSPGYTPYEQYF
. TRBV7-2 CASSLSPRTRSNQPQHF
. TRBV28 CASRRGTDTQYF
. TRBV2 CASNQDRVMRETQYF
. TRBV18 CASSPVAGQYEQYF
. TRBV19 CASSTIRTGNYNEQFF
. TRBV7-3 CASSLGIATYNEQFF
. TRBV2 CASSWTARGSGAEQYF
. TRBV5-4 CASRRGTSGNYEQFF
. TRBV9 CASSVTDRGIAEQYF
. TRBV7-2 CASSSLAAYNEQFF
. TRBV7-9 CASSPPGSNTGELFF
. TRBV28 CAGGGTFRDTQYF
. TRBV28 CASSFLTGGMPGYTF
. TRBV27 CASSLTRSGTRNGYTF
. TRBV27 CASSLRFRSQGLSSGANVLTF
. TRBV18 CASSPLPQGSTGELFF
. TRBV7-9 CASSSSGTRFGTQYF
. TRBV5-4 CASSPDYLYNEQFF
. TRBV29-1 CSVAYNEQFF
once TRBV5-1 CASSLEPGAQYF
. TRBV4-1 CASSQDYSVLRTSGVVGTQYF
. TRBV5-1 CASSPGAATNEKLFF
. TRBV12-5 CASGLVVAGVPGELFF
. TRBV7-7 CASSSTGLAGIFEQFF
. TRBV18 CASSPLPLAGTDTQYF
. TRBV7-2 CASSFQGNYGYTF
. TRBV21-1 CASRANKAQAGFYEQYF
. TRBV18 CASSPILLEEKLFF
. TRBV18 CASSLGTGEREQYF
. TRBV7-9 CASSWDIGNTEAFF
. TRBV19 CASSIMGENGYTF
. TRBV19 CASSIAGGQETQYF
. TRBV21-1 CASSKGLVLKGNTGELFF
once TRBV6-5 CASSTGSNQPQHF
. TRBV28 CASSPPGSHTEAFF